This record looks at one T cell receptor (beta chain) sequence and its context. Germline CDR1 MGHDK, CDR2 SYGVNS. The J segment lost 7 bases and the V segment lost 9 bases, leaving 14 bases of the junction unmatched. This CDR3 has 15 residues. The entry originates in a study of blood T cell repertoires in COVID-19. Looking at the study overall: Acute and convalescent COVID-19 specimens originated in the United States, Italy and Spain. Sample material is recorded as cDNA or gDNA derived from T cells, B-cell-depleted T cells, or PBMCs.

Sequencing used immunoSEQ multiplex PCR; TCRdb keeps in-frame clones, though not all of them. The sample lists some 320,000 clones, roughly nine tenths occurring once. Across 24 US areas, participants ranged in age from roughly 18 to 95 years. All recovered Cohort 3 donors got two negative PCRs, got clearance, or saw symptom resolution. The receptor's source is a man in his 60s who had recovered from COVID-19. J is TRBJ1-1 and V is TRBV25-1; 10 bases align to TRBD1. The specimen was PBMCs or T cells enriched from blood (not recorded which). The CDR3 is CASQRQGAISGEAFF. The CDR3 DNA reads TGTGCCAGTCAGAGACAGGGGGCGATATCTGGTGAAGCTTTCTTT.